The present T cell receptor (beta chain) was sequenced within a study of blood T cell repertoires in COVID-19. Study-wide context: In each case, the material was cDNA or gDNA derived from T cells, B-cell-depleted T cells, or PBMCs.

Sequencing used immunoSEQ multiplex PCR; TCRdb keeps in-frame clones, though not all of them. The table has fewer than 400,000 clones, over 75% seen once; the top ten hold around 5%. Ages ranged from about 18 to 89 years, with residence in about two dozen US areas. The V end was cut by 3 bases, the J end by 5 bases, with 11 bases between. Germline V gene sequence: CDR1 SGHTA, CDR2 FQGNSA. The length of the CDR3 is 14 residues. The sequencing sample was made of PBMCs or T cells enriched from blood (not recorded which). The TCR sequence derives from a man under 40 who had recovered from COVID-19. V and J are TRBV7-2 and TRBJ2-1; possible D gene TRBD2, 7 bases. The CDR3 DNA reads TGTGCCAGCAGCTTGGCGGGGGCCGACAATGAGCAGTTCTTC. It translates to CASSLAGADNEQFF.